The following is a T cell receptor beta chain sequence with its context. The source of the sample is a study of T-cell reconstitution after alpha-beta-depleted transplantation in children. Unique molecular identifiers were incorporated into the prepared TCRbeta library. TCRdb redid the calling of the PCR reads with MiXCR, one entry per CDR3 protein. The sample lists about half a million distinct CDR3 sequences, under 15% seen once, with about 5% in the top ten. Germline V gene sequence: CDR1 MGHRA, CDR2 YSYEKL. CDR3 length: 17 amino acids. Trimming stripped 2 bases from V and 0 bases from J, with 14 bases between.

The origin of this receptor is a human donor who donated a stem cell graft to a child with combined immunodeficiency. The rearrangement joins TRBV4-1 to TRBJ2-1; possible D gene TRBD2, 6 bases. This material consisted of PBMCs from the stem cell graft donor, taken from the stem cell graft. The chain's CDR3 is CASSQLRTDYSYNEQFF. The CDR3 coding sequence is TGCGCCAGCAGCCAACTCCGGACGGACTACTCCTACAATGAGCAGTTCTTC.